This entry features one T cell receptor (beta chain) sequence. Measured with immunoSEQ multiplex PCR; TCRdb has only the in-frame clones, and not every one. The repertoire holds about 140,000 clones, with about 84% as singletons. This sample is drawn from a study of cytotoxic CD8 clonotypes in ibrutinib-treated CLL. Germline CDR1 SGHVS, CDR2 FNYEAQ. The CDR3 has 12 amino acids. The ends were cut back, 1 base at V and 8 bases at J, with 8 bases in the middle. The sample in question was PBMCs, obtained after 36 months of ibrutinib treatment. The source is a human donor with chronic lymphocytic leukemia. The chain has TRBV7-6 and TRBJ1-2; D unclear. CDR3 coding DNA: TGTGCCAGCAGCTTAGGGACGGACGGCTACACCTTC. This gives the protein CASSLGTDGYTF.